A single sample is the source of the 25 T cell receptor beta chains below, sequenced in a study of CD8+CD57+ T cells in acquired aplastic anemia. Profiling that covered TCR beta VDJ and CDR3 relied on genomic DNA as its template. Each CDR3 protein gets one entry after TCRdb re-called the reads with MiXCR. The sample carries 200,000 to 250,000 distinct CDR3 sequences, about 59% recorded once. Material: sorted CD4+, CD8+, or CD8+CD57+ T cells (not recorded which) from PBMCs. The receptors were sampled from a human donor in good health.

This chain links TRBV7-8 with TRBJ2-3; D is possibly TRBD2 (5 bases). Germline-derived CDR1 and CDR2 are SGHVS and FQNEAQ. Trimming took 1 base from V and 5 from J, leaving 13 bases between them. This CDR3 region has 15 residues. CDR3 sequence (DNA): TGTGCCAGCAGCTTAGAGGAGACCGCGGGAGATACGCAGTATTTT. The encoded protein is CASSLEETAGDTQYF.

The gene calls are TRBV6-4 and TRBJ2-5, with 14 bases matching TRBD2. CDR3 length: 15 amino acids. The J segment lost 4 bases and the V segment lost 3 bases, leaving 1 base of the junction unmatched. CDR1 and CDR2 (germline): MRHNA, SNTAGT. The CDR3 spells CASSEGTSGGETQYF. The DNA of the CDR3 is TGTGCCAGCAGTGAGGGGACTAGCGGGGGAGAGACCCAGTACTTC.

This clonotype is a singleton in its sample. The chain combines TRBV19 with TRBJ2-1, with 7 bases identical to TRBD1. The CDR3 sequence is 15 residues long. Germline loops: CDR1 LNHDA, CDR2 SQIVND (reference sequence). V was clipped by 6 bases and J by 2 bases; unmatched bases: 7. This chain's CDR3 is CASRPAGTAYNEQFF. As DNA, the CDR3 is TGTGCCAGTAGACCCGCCGGGACAGCCTACAATGAGCAGTTCTTC. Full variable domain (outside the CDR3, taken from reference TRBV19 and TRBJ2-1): DGGITQSPKYLFRKEGQNVTLSCEQNLNHDAMYWYRQDPGQGLRLIYYSQIVNDFQKGDIAEGYSVSREKKESFPLTVTSAQKNPTAFYLCASRPAGTAYNEQFFGPGTRLTVL.

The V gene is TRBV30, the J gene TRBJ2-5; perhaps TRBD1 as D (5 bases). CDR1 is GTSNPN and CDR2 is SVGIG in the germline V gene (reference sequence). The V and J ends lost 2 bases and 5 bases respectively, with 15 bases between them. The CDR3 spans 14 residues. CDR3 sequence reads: CAWSTGRKGETQYF. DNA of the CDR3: TGTGCCTGGAGTACCGGACGTAAGGGGGAGACCCAGTACTTC. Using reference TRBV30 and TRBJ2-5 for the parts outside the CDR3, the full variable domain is SQTIHQWPATLVQPVGSPLSLECTVEGTSNPNLYWYRQAAGRGLQLLFYSVGIGQISSEVPQNLSASRPQDRQFILSSKKLLLSDSGFYLCAWSTGRKGETQYFGPGTRLLVL.

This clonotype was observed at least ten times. The CDR3 nucleotides read TGTGCCAGTAGTATGGGGGCAGGGGGCGCCCAGTACTTC. Translating it yields CASSMGAGGAQYF. The chain couples TRBV19 to TRBJ2-5, with TRBD1 identical over 8 bases. The CDR3 runs to 13 residues. J gave up 9 bases and V 3 bases, and 6 bases lay outside the gene matches. Germline V gene lookup returns CDR1 LNHDA and CDR2 SQIVND (reference sequence).

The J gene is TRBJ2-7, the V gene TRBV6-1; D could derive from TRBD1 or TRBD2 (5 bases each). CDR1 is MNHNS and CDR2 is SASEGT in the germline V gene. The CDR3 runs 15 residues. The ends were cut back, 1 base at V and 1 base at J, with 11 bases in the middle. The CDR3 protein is CASSEGRGSSYEQYF. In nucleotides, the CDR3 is TGTGCCAGCAGTGAAGGACGGGGCTCTTCCTACGAGCAGTACTTC.

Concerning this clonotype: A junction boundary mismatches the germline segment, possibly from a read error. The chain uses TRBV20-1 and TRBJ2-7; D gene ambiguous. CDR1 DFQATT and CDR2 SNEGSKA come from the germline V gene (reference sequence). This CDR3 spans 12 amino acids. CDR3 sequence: CRASGQGLEQYF. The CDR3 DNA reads TGCCGTGCTAGTGGCCAAGGCCTTGAGCAGTACTTC.

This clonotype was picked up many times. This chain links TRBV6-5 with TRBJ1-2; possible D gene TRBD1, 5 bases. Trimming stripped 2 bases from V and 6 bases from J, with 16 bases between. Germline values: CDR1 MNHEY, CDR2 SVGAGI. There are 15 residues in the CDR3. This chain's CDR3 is CASSYDRTSGNGYTF. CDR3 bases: TGTGCCAGCAGTTACGACCGGACATCCGGGAATGGCTACACCTTC.

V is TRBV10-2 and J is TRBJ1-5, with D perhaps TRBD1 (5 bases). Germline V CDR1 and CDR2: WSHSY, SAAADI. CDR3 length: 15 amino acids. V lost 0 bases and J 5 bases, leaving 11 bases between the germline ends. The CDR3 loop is CASSESGGAHQPQHF. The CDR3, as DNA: TGCGCCAGCAGTGAGTCTGGAGGGGCCCATCAGCCCCAGCATTTT.

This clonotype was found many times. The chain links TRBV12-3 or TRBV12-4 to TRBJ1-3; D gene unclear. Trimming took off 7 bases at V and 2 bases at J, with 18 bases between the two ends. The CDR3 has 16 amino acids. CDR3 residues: CASNRIGNSAGNTIYF. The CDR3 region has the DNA TGTGCCAGCAACCGAATTGGAAACTCCGCTGGAAACACCATATATTTT.

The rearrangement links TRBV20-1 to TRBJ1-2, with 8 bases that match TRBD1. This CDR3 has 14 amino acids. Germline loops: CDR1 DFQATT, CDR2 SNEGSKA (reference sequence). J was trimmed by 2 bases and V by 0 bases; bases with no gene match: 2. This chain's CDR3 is CSARDWTGNYGYTF. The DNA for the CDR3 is TGCAGTGCTAGAGATTGGACAGGGAACTATGGCTACACCTTC.

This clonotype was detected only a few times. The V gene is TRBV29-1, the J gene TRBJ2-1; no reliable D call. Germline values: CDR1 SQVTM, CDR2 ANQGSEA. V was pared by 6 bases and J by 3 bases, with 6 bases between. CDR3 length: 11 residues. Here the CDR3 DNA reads TGCAGCGTCCCCAGCTACAATGAGCAGTTCTTC. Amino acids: CSVPSYNEQFF.

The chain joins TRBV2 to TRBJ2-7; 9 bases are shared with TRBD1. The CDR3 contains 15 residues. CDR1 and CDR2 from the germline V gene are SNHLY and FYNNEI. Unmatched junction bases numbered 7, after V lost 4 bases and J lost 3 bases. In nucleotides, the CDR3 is TGTGCCAGCAGTGTTGCCGGGACAGGGAACTACGAGCAGTACTTC. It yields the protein CASSVAGTGNYEQYF. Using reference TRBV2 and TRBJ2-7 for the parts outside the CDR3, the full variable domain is EPEVTQTPSHQVTQMGQEVILRCVPISNHLYFYWYRQILGQKVEFLVSFYNNEISEKSEIFDDQFSVERPDGSNFTLKIRSTKLEDSAMYFCASSVAGTGNYEQYFGPGTRLTVT.

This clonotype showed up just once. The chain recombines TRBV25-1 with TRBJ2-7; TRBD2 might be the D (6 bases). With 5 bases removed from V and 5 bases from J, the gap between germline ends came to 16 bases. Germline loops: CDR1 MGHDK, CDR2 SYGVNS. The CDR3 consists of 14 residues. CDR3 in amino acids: CASSPLAGGDEQYF. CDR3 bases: TGTGCCAGCAGTCCCCTGGCCGGGGGTGACGAGCAGTACTTC.

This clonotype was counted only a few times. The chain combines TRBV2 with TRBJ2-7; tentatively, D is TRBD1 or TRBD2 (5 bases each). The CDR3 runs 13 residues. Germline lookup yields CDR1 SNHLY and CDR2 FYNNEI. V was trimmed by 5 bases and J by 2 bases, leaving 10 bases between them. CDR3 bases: TGTGCCAGCAGTCCGGGACCAGCCTACGAGCAGTACTTC. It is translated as CASSPGPAYEQYF. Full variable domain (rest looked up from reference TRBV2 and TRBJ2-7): EPEVTQTPSHQVTQMGQEVILRCVPISNHLYFYWYRQILGQKVEFLVSFYNNEISEKSEIFDDQFSVERPDGSNFTLKIRSTKLEDSAMYFCASSPGPAYEQYFGPGTRLTVT.

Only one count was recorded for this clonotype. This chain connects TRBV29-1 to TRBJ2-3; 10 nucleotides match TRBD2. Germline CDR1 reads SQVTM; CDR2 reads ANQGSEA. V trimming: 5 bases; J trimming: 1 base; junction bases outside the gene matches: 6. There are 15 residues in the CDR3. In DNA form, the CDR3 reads TGCAGCGTTTACCCCGGGACTAGCGGCACAGATACGCAGTATTTT. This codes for CSVYPGTSGTDTQYF.

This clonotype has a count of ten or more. CDR3 residues: CASSFSNSPLHF. CDR3 in DNA: TGTGCCAGCAGCTTTAGTAATTCACCCCTCCACTTT. The V and J genes are TRBV5-6 and TRBJ1-6; D remains ambiguous. CDR3 length: 12 residues. Germline-derived CDR1 and CDR2 are SGHDT and YYEEEE. V lost 2 bases and J 6 bases, leaving 3 bases between the germline ends.

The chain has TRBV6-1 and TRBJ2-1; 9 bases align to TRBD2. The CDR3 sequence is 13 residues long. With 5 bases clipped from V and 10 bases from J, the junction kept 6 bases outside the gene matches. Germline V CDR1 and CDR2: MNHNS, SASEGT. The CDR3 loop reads CASSFYSGSEQFF. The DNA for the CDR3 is TGTGCCAGCAGTTTCTATAGCGGGAGCGAGCAGTTCTTC.

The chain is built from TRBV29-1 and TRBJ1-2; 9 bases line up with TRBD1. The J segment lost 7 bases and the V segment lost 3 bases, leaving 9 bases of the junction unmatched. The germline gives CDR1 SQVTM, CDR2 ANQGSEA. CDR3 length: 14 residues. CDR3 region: CSVEKRDRAGGYTF. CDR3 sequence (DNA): TGCAGCGTTGAGAAGCGGGACAGGGCGGGTGGCTACACCTTC.

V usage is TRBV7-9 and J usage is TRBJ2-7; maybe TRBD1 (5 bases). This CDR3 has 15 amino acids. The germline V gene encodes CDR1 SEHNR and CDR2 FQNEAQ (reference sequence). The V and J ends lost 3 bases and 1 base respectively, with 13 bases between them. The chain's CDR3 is CASSLDTTTSYEQYF. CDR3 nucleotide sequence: TGTGCCAGCAGCTTGGACACCACAACTTCCTACGAGCAGTACTTC.

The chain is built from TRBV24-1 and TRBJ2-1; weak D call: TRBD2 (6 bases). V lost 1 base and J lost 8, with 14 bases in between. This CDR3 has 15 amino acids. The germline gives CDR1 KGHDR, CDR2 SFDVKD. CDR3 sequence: CATSDLRGGIDEQFF. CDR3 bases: TGTGCCACCAGTGATTTACGGGGAGGAATCGATGAGCAGTTCTTC.

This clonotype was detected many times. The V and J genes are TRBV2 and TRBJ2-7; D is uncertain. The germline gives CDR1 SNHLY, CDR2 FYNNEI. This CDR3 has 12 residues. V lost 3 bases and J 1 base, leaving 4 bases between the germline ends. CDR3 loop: CASSDSSYEQYF. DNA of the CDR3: TGTGCCAGCAGTGATTCTTCCTACGAGCAGTACTTC. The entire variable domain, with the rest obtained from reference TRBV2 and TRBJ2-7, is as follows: EPEVTQTPSHQVTQMGQEVILRCVPISNHLYFYWYRQILGQKVEFLVSFYNNEISEKSEIFDDQFSVERPDGSNFTLKIRSTKLEDSAMYFCASSDSSYEQYFGPGTRLTVT.

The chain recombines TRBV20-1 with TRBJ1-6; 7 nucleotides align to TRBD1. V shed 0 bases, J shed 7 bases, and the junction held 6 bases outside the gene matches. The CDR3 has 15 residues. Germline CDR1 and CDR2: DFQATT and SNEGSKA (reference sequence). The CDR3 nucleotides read TGCAGTGCTAGAGAGGGGGGGACAGTAAATTCACCCCTCCACTTT. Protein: CSAREGGTVNSPLHF.

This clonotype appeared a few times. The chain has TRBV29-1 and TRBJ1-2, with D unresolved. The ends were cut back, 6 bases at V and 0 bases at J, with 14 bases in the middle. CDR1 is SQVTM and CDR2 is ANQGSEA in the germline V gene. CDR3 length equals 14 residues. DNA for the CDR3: TGCAGCGTCAACTTATGGGGTTCTAACTATGGCTACACCTTC. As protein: CSVNLWGSNYGYTF. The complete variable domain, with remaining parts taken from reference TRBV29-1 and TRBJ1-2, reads SAVISQKPSRDICQRGTSLTIQCQVDSQVTMMFWYRQQPGQSLTLIATANQGSEATYESGFVIDKFPISRPNLTFSTLTVSNMSPEDSSIYLCSVNLWGSNYGYTFGSGTRLTVV.

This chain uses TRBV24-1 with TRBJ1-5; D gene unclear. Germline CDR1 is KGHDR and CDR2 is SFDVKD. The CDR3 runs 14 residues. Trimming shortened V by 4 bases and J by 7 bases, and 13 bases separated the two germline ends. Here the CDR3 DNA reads TGTGCCACCAGTGAGACGGACCTCTGGCAGCCCCAGCATTTT. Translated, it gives CATSETDLWQPQHF.